The T cell receptor beta chain described here comes from a study of post-analysis software for immune sequencing data. Researchers reported that TCR beta cDNA libraries carried unique molecular identifiers. A single record per CDR3 protein comes from TCRdb applying MiXCR to the PCR reads. Of 650,000 to 850,000 distinct CDR3 sequences listed, 46% are singletons. Findings of the study overall: The study found TRBV5-6, TRBV5-1 and TRBV20-1 among several TRBV segments more frequent in patients than controls.

Germline assignment: CDR1 SGHRS and CDR2 YFSETQ. This CDR3 is built from 16 residues. The V gene lost 6 bases and the J gene lost 2 bases, with 19 bases spanning the gap. About this clonotype: What it recognizes is unknown.

The sample consisted of blood. The J gene is TRBJ2-3, the V gene TRBV5-1; no clear D gene. The TCR was taken from a girl aged 10 to 17 with multiple sclerosis. CDR3 sequence: CASTTSRSINTDTQYF. CDR3 DNA sequence: TGCGCCAGCACGACCTCGCGGAGTATCAACACAGATACGCAGTATTTT. Variable domain in full (rest from reference TRBV5-1 and TRBJ2-3): KAGVTQTPRYLIKTRGQQVTLSCSPISGHRSVSWYQQTPGQGLQFLFEYFSETQRNKGNFPGRFSGRQFSNSRSEMNVSTLELGDSALYLCASTTSRSINTDTQYFGPGTRLTVL.